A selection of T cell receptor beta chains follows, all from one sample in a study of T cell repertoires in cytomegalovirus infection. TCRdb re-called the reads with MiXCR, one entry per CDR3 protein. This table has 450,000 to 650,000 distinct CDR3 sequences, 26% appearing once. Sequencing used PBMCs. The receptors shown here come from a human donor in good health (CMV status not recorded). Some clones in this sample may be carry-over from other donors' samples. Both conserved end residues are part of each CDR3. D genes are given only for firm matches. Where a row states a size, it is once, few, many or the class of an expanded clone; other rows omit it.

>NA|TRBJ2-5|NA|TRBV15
TGTGCCACCAGCAGAGATTTTATCTCTGCAGGTCGAGAGACCCAGTACTTC
CATSRDFISAGRETQYF
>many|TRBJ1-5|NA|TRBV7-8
TGTGCCAGCAGCTCCGTTTCGGGAAATCGGCCCCAGCATTTT
CASSSVSGNRPQHF
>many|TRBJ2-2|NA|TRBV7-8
TGTGCCAGCAGCTCGGGCCCGATGGGGGAGCTGTTTTTT
CASSSGPMGELFF
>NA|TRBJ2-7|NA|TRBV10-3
TGTGCCATCTCTGGGAAGAAGACCTACGAGCAGTACTTC
CAISGKKTYEQYF
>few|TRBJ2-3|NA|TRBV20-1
TGCAGTGCTAGAGAGGGGGACCCGAGAGCAGATACGCAGTATTTT
CSAREGDPRADTQYF
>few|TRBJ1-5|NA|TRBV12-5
TGTGCTAGTGGCTCCAGCGGGGTCGGGCGGCCCCAGCATTTT
CASGSSGVGRPQHF
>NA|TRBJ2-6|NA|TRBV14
TGTGCCAGCAGCCGCATGGAGGGGGGAACCGGGGCCAACGTCCTGACTTTC
CASSRMEGGTGANVLTF
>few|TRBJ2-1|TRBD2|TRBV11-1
TGTGCCAGCAGCTTAGCGCTAGCGGGAGGGCGAGATGAGCAGTTCTTC
CASSLALAGGRDEQFF
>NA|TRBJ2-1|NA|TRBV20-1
TGCAGTGCTGACCCTAGCGCTTCCAGCTCCTACAATGAGCAGTTCTTC
CSADPSASSSYNEQFF
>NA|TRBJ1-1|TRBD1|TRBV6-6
TGTGCCAGCAGCCCGGGACAGGAAGCTTTCTTT
CASSPGQEAFF
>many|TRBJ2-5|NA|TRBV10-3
TGTGCCATCAGTGACCCCGTTCCGTTGGGCCAAGAGACCCAGTACTTC
CAISDPVPLGQETQYF
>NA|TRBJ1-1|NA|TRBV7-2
TGTGCCAGCAGTCGCCAGGGGACGCTGAACACTGAAGCTTTCTTT
CASSRQGTLNTEAFF
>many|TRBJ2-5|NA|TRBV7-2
TGTGCCAGCAGCCTGGACAGCGTTGTTGAGACCCAGTACTTC
CASSLDSVVETQYF
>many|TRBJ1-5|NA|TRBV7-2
TGTGCCAGCAGCTTAGACAAGAGCAATCAGCCCCAGCATTTT
CASSLDKSNQPQHF
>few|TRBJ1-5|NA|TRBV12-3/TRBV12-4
TGTGCCAGCAGTTTAGGCCGCCTGGATCAGCCCCAGCATTTT
CASSLGRLDQPQHF
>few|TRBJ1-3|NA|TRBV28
TGTGCCAGCAGTTTATCTCCCAGTGGTTCTGGAAACACCATATATTTT
CASSLSPSGSGNTIYF
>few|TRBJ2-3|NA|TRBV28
TGTGCCAGCAGTGCCCCAGGTTCCACAGATACGCAGTATTTT
CASSAPGSTDTQYF
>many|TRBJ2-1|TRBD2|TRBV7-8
TGTGCCAGCAGCTTAGGTCTGGGACTAGCGGGAGAGAATGAGCAGTTCTTC
CASSLGLGLAGENEQFF
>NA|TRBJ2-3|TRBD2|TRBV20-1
TGCAGTCCCGCTGGCGGGAGGGTAGATACGCAGTATTTT
CSPAGGRVDTQYF
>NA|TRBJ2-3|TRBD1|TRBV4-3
TGCGCCAGCAGCCCTCTAAGACAGGGGTGGGCAGATACGCAGTATTTT
CASSPLRQGWADTQYF
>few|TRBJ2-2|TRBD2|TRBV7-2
TGTGCCAGCAGCCCGAGACTAGCGGGTCGGCTAAGAACCGGGGAGCTGTTTTTT
CASSPRLAGRLRTGELFF
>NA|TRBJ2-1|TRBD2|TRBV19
TGTGCCAGTAGTATTAAACTAGCGGGAGCGACGTTCTTC
CASSIKLAGATFF
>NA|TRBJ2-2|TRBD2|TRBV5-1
TGCGCCAGCAGCTTGGGTAGCGGGACGTTGACGAACACCGGGGAGCTGTTTTTT
CASSLGSGTLTNTGELFF
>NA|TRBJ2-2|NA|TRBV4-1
TGCGCCAGCAGCCAAGTTTCGCCGGGGCGCACCGGGGAGCTGTTTTTT
CASSQVSPGRTGELFF
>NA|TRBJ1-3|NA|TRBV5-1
TGCGCCAGCAGCCAAGACATCTCTGGAAACACCATATATTTT
CASSQDISGNTIYF
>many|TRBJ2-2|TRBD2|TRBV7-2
TGTGCCAGCAGCTTATTTCCTAGCGGGAGGGTCGGGGAGCTGTTTTTT
CASSLFPSGRVGELFF
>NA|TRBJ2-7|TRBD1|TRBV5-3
TGTGCCAGCAGCTTCGGGACAGGGTCATCCGAGCAGTACTTC
CASSFGTGSSEQYF